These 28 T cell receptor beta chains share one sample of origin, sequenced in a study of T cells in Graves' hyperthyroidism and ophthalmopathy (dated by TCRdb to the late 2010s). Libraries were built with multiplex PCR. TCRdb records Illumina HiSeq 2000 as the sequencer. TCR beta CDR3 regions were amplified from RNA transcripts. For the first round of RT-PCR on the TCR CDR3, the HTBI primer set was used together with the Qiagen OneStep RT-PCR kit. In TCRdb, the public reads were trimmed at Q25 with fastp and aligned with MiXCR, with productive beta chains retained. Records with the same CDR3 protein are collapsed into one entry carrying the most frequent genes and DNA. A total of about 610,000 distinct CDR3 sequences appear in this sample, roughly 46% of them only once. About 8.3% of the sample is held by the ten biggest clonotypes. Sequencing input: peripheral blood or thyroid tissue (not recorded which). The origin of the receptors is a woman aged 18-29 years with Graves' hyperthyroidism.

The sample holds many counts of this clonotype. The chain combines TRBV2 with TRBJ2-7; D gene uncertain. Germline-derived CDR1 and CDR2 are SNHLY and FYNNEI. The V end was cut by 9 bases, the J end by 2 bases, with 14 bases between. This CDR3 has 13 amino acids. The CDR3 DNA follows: TGTGCCAGACAGCTTCCTACCCCCTACGAGCAGTACTTC. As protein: CARQLPTPYEQYF.

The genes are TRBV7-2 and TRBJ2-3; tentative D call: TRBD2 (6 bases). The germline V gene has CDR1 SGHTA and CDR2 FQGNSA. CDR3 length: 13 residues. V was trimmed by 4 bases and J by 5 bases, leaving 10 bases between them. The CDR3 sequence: CASSWDSRDTQYF. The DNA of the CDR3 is TGTGCCAGCAGCTGGGACTCCAGAGATACGCAGTATTTT. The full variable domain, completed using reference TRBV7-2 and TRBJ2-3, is GAGVSQSPSNKVTEKGKDVELRCDPISGHTALYWYRQSLGQGLEFLIYFQGNSAPDKSGLPSDRFSAERTGGSVSTLTIQRTQQEDSAVYLCASSWDSRDTQYFGPGTRLTVL.

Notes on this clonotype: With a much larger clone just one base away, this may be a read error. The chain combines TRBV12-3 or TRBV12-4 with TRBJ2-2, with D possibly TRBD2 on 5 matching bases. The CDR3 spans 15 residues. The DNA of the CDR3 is TGTGCCAGCAGCTTTAGCGAAACGAACACCGGGAAGCTGTTTTTT. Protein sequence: CASSFSETNTGKLFF.

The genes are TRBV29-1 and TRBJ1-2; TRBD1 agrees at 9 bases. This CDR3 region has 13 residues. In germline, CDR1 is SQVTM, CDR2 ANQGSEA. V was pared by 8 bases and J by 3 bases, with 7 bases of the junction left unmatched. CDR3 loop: CSSRDRAHYGYTF. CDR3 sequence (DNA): TGCAGCTCCCGGGACAGGGCACACTATGGCTACACCTTC.

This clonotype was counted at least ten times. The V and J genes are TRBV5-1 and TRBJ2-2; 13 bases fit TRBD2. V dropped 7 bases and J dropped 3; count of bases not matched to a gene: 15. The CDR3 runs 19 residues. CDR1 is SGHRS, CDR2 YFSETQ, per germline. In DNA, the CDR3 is TGCGCCAGCGGTGGACCGGGACTAGCGGGACCAACGGACACCGGGGAGCTGTTTTTT. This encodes CASGGPGLAGPTDTGELFF.

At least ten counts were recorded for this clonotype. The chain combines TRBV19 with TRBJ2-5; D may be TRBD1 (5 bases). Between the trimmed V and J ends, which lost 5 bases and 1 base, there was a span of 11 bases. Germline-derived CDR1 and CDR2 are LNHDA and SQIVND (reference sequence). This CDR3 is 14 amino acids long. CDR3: CASSSRQSQETQYF. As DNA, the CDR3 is TGTGCCAGTAGTTCCCGACAGAGCCAAGAGACCCAGTACTTC. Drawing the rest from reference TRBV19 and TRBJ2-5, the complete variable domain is DGGITQSPKYLFRKEGQNVTLSCEQNLNHDAMYWYRQDPGQGLRLIYYSQIVNDFQKGDIAEGYSVSREKKESFPLTVTSAQKNPTAFYLCASSSRQSQETQYFGPGTRLLVL.

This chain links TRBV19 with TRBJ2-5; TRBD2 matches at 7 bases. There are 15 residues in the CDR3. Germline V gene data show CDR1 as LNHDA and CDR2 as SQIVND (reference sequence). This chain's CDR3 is CARPLFAGDQETQYF. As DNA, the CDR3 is TGTGCTAGACCCCTTTTTGCGGGGGACCAAGAGACCCAGTACTTC. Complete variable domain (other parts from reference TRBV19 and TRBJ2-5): DGGITQSPKYLFRKEGQNVTLSCEQNLNHDAMYWYRQDPGQGLRLIYYSQIVNDFQKGDIAEGYSVSREKKESFPLTVTSAQKNPTAFYLCARPLFAGDQETQYFGPGTRLLVL.

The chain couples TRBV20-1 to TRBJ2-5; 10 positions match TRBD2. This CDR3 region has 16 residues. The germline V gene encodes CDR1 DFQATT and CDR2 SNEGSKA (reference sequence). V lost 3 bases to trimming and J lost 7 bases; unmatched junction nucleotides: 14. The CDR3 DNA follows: TGCAGTGCTAGTAGTCTAGCGGGAGTACGTCGGGGGACCCAGTACTTC. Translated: CSASSLAGVRRGTQYF.

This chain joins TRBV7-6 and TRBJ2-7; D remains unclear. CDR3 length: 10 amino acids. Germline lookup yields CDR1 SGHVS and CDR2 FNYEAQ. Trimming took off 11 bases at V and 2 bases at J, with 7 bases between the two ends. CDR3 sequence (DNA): TGTGCCCTTAGCCCCTACGAGCAGTACTTC. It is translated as CALSPYEQYF.

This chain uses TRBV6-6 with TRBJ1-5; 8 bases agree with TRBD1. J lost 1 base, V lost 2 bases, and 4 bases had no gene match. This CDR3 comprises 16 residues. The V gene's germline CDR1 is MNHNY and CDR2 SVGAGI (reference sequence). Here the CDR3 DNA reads TGTGCCAGCAGTTACGGCAGGGGGCTCAGCAATCAGCCCCAGCATTTT. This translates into CASSYGRGLSNQPQHF.

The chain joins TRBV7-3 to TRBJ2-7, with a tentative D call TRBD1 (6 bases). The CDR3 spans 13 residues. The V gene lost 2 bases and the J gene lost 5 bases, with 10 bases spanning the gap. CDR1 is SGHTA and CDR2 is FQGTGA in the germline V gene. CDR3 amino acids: CASSLDRLNEQYF. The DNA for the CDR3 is TGTGCCAGCAGCTTAGACAGGCTAAACGAGCAGTACTTC.

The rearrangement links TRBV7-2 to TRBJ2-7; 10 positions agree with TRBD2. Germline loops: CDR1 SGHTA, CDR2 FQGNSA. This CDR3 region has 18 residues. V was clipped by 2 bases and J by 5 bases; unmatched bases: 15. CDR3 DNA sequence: TGTGCCAGCAGCTTATCTAGCGGGAGTTTCCTAAACGCCAACGAGCAGTACTTC. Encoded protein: CASSLSSGSFLNANEQYF.

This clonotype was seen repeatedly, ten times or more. This CDR3 is CATSAARRGLNQPQHF. The CDR3 DNA follows: TGTGCCACCAGTGCTGCACGGAGGGGGCTCAATCAGCCCCAGCATTTT. V is TRBV24-1 and J is TRBJ1-5; 7 nucleotides match TRBD1. Per the germline V gene, CDR1 is KGHDR and CDR2 is SFDVKD. The V gene end was trimmed by 5 bases and the J gene end by 3 bases; junction bases not matched to a gene: 9. This CDR3 spans 16 amino acids.

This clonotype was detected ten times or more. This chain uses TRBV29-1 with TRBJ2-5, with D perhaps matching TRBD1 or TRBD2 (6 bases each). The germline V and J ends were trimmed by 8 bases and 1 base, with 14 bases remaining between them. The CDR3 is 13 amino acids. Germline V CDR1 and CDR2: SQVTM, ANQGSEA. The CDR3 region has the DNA TGCAGCACTGTTGGGGGGCGCCAAGAGACCCAGTACTTC. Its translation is CSTVGGRQETQYF.

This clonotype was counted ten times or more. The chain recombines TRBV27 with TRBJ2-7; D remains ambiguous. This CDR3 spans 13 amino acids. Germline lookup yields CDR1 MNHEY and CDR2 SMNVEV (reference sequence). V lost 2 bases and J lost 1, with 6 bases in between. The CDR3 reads CASSLRVSYEQYF. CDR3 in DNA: TGTGCCAGCAGTTTAAGGGTTTCCTACGAGCAGTACTTC.

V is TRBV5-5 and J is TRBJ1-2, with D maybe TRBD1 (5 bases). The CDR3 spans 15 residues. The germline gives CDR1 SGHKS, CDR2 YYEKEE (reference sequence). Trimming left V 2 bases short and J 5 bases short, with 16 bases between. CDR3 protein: CASSFGTGRMYGYTF. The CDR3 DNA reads TGTGCCAGCAGCTTTGGTACAGGCAGAATGTATGGCTACACCTTC.

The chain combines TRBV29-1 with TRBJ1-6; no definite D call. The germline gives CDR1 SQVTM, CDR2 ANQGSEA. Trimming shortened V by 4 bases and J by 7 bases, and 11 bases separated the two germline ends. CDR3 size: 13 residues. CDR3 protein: CSVAHRWNSPLHF. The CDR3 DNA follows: TGCAGCGTTGCGCACAGATGGAATTCACCCCTCCACTTT.

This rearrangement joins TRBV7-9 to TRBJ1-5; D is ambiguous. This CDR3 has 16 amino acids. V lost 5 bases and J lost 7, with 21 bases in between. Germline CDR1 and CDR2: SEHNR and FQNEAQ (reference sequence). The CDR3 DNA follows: TGTGCCAGCAGCCCCACGGGTGGGGAGTCTGGGCAGCCCCAGCATTTT. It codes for CASSPTGGESGQPQHF.

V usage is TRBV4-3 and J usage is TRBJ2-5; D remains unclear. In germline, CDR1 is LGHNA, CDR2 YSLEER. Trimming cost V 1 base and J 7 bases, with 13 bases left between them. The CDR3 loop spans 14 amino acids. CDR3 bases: TGCGCCAGCAGCCAAGTCGGTTCCGGCAGGACCCAGTACTTC. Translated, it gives CASSQVGSGRTQYF.

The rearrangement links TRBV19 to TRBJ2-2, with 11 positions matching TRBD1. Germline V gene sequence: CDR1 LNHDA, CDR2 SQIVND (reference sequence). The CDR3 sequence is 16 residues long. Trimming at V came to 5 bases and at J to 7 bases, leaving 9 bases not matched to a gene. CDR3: CASSPEWTGGIGELFF. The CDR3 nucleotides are TGTGCCAGTAGTCCGGAATGGACAGGGGGCATCGGGGAGCTGTTTTTT. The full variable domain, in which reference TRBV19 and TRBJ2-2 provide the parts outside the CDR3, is DGGITQSPKYLFRKEGQNVTLSCEQNLNHDAMYWYRQDPGQGLRLIYYSQIVNDFQKGDIAEGYSVSREKKESFPLTVTSAQKNPTAFYLCASSPEWTGGIGELFFGEGSRLTVL.

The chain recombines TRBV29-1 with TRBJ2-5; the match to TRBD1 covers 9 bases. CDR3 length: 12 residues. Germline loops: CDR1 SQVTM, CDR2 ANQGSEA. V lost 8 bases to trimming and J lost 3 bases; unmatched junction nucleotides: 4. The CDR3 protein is CSSDRGEETQYF. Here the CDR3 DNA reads TGCAGCTCGGACAGGGGAGAAGAGACCCAGTACTTC.

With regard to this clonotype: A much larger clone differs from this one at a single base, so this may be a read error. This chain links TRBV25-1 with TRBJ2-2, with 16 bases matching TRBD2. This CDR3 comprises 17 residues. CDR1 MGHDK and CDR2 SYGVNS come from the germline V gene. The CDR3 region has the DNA TGTGCCAGCAGCTCGGGACTAGCGGGAGGGCACACCGGGGAGCTGTCTTTT. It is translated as CASSSGLAGGHTGELSF.

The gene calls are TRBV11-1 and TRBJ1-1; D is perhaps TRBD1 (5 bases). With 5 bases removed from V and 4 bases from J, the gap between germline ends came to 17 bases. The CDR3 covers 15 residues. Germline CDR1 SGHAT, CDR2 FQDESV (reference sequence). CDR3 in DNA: TGTGCCAGCAGCCCTACCCGGGACGCAACCACTGAAGCTTTCTTT. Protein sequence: CASSPTRDATTEAFF.

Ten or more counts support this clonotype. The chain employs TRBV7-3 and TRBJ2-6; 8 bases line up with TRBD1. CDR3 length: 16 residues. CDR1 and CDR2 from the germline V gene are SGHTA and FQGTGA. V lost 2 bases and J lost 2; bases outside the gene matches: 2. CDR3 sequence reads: CASSLQGAAGANVLTF. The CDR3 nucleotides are TGTGCCAGCAGCTTACAGGGGGCTGCTGGGGCCAACGTCCTGACTTTC.

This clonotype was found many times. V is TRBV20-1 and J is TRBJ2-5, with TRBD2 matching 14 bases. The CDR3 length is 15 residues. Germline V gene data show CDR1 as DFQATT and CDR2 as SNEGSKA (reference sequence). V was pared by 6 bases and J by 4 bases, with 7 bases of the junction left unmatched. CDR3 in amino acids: CSAGTSGSIGETQYF. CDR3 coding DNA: TGCAGTGCCGGGACTAGCGGGAGTATTGGAGAGACCCAGTACTTC.

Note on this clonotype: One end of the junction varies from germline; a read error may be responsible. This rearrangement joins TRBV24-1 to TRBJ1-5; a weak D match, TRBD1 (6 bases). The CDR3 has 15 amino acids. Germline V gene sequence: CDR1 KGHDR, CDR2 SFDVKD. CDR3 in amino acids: CASSLQGLGNQPQHF. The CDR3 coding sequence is TGTGCCAGCAGTTTACAGGGTTTGGGCAATCAGCCCCAGCATTTT.

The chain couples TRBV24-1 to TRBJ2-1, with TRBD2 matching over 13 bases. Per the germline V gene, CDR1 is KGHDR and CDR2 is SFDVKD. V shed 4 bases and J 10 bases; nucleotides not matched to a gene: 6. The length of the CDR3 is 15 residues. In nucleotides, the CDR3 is TGTGCCACCAGTGAGCGGACTAGCGGGAGCGGCGAGCAGTTCTTC. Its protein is CATSERTSGSGEQFF.

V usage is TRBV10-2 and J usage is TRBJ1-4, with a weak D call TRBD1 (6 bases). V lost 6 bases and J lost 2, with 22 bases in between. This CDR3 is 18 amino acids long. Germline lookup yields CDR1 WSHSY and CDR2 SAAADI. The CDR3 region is CASSEPEYGQNTNEKLFF. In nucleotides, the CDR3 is TGCGCCAGCAGCGAGCCGGAATACGGACAGAATACTAATGAAAAACTGTTTTTT.